Described below is a single T cell receptor beta chain sequence and its context. Its target is unknown. The data were taken from a study of cytomegalovirus exposure and HLA in healthy donors. Findings and caveats of the study: As a later analysis showed, several of the most significant clusters appeared to be linked to common viral pathogens.

Both 60 Vbeta primers and 13 Jbeta primers went into the PCR. TCRdb keeps only in-frame clones here, not all; method: immunoSEQ multiplex PCR. The table has around 150,000 clones, around 57% seen once. The sequenced sample consisted of PBMCs. The sequence was obtained from a male donor in good health and CMV-seronegative.

The CDR3 DNA reads TGTGCCAGCAGGATTGGGGCCCCTAACTATGGCTACACCTTC. It specifies CASRIGAPNYGYTF. The V and J genes are TRBV27 and TRBJ1-2; possible D gene TRBD1, 5 bases. V shed 6 bases and J shed 0 bases, with 11 bases lying between them. CDR3 length equals 14 residues. Germline V lookup: CDR1 MNHEY, CDR2 SMNVEV (reference sequence).